The rows below give T cell receptor beta chains drawn from one sample of a study of blood T cell repertoires in COVID-19. Measured with immunoSEQ multiplex PCR; TCRdb has only the in-frame clones, and not every one. Of roughly 70,000 clones in the sample, more than 90% were seen once. Sequenced material: peripheral blood. The receptors were gathered from a human donor with active COVID-19. The donor label of this sample is uncertain. The CDR3 runs from the conserved cysteine through the conserved F or W. Each record gives: J gene, D gene, clone size, V gene, CDR3 DNA, CDR3 protein. The D gene is left open where the match is weak. Expanded clones are given a class, and other clones once, few, many or no size at all.

>TRBJ1-5|NA|NA|TRBV28
TGTGCCAGCAGCCTCACAGGTGCGACTCAGCCCCAGCATTTT
CASSLTGATQPQHF
>TRBJ2-1|NA|NA|TRBV4-3
TGCGCCAGCAGCCCCTCCTCGGGTAGCGGTGAGCAGTTCTTC
CASSPSSGSGEQFF
>TRBJ1-1|NA|NA|TRBV28
TGTGCCAGCAGCCCGGGGGGGAACACTGAAGCTTTCTTT
CASSPGGNTEAFF
>TRBJ2-3|TRBD2|NA|TRBV19
TGTGCCAGTAGTGCCCGTAGCGGGAGGGTCACAGATACGCAGTATTTT
CASSARSGRVTDTQYF
>TRBJ1-5|NA|NA|TRBV27
TGTGCCAGCAGTTTAGGGGGCAGGGGTCCCTATAGCAATCAGCCCCAGCATTTT
CASSLGGRGPYSNQPQHF
>TRBJ2-3|TRBD2|NA|TRBV28
TGTGCCAGCAGGGCTAGCGGTCCAGATACGCAGTATTTT
CASRASGPDTQYF
>TRBJ2-2|TRBD2|NA|TRBV7-3
TGTGCCAGCGGGCGGGAGGTCGGGGAGCTGTTTTTT
CASGREVGELFF
>TRBJ1-5|NA|NA|TRBV18
TGTGCCAGCTCACCACCGTCTGGGCGGGGGCAGCCCCAGCATTTT
CASSPPSGRGQPQHF
>TRBJ2-7|NA|NA|TRBV28
TGTGCCAGCAGATCGGCGGACTACGAGCAGTACTTC
CASRSADYEQYF
>TRBJ2-1|TRBD2|NA|TRBV18
TGTGCCAGCTCCTTTGGACTAGCGGGAGGGGGTGAGCAGTTCTTC
CASSFGLAGGGEQFF
>TRBJ2-7|NA|NA|TRBV21-1
TGTGCCAGCAGCAAAGGAGGGCGGGGGGACTCCTACGAGCAGTACTTC
CASSKGGRGDSYEQYF
>TRBJ2-1|TRBD1|NA|TRBV4-3
TGCGCCAGCAGCCAACGGACAACCTGGACAGGGGATGAGCAGTTCTTC
CASSQRTTWTGDEQFF
>TRBJ2-2|TRBD2|NA|TRBV6-5
TGTGCCAGCAGTTTGGGACTAGCGGGAGGGGAGCTGTTTTTT
CASSLGLAGGELFF
>TRBJ2-7|TRBD2|NA|TRBV5-6
TGTGCCAGCAGCTTGGCTCCGGGCGGGAGGATCCACGAGCAGTACTTC
CASSLAPGGRIHEQYF
>TRBJ2-7|NA|NA|TRBV20-1
TGCAGTGCTAGAGATGTGAGAGAGCAGTACTTC
CSARDVREQYF
>TRBJ2-7|TRBD2|NA|TRBV7-2
TGTGCCAGCAGCTTAGGGGTAGCGGGAGGGTACGAGCAGTACTTC
CASSLGVAGGYEQYF
>TRBJ2-7|NA|NA|TRBV4-3
TGCGCCAGCAGCCAAGATGACGGCAGGGCCTACGAGCAGTACTTC
CASSQDDGRAYEQYF
>TRBJ2-2|TRBD2|NA|TRBV27
TGTGCCAGCAGTTTATGGGTTAGCGGGAGTTACACCGGGGAGCTGTTTTTT
CASSLWVSGSYTGELFF
>TRBJ2-3|TRBD2|many|TRBV30
TGTGCCTGGACTAGCGGGAGTCGAACAGATACGCAGTATTTT
CAWTSGSRTDTQYF
>TRBJ2-1|TRBD1|NA|TRBV19
TGTGCCAGTAGTATCGGGACAGACAATGAGCAGTTCTTC
CASSIGTDNEQFF
>TRBJ2-3|TRBD2|NA|TRBV6-1
TGTGCCAGCAGTGGCGGGACTAGCGGGAGCCGCCCAGATACGCAGTATTTT
CASSGGTSGSRPDTQYF
>TRBJ1-5|NA|NA|TRBV28
TGTGCCACCTCCCCAGGCCAGCATTTT
CATSPGQHF
>TRBJ1-2|NA|many|TRBV29-1
TGCAGCGTTGAAAAGGGGAACTATGGCTACACCTTC
CSVEKGNYGYTF
>TRBJ2-2|TRBD2|NA|TRBV14
TGTGCCAGCAGACCTAGCGGGGGTCACGGGGAGCTGTTTTTT
CASRPSGGHGELFF
>TRBJ2-5|TRBD2|NA|TRBV5-8
TGTGCCAGCAGCTTGACTAGCGGGGGAGAGACCCAGTACTTC
CASSLTSGGETQYF
>TRBJ2-5|TRBD2|NA|TRBV4-3
TGCGCCAGCAGCCAAGCGATGACGGGACTAGCGGGAGAGACCCAGTACTTC
CASSQAMTGLAGETQYF
>TRBJ2-2|TRBD2|NA|TRBV7-2
TGTGCCAGCAGCCTTAGGGGGAGACTAGCGGGAGGGCTTACCGGGGAGCTGTTTTTT
CASSLRGRLAGGLTGELFF
>TRBJ2-5|TRBD1|NA|TRBV10-3
TGTGCCATCAGGGAAGGGGGCCCCGAGACCCAGTACTTC
CAIREGGPETQYF
>TRBJ2-3|NA|NA|TRBV19
TGTGCCAGTAGTATAAAGCGTCTCACAGATACGCAGTATTTT
CASSIKRLTDTQYF
>TRBJ2-7|NA|NA|TRBV28
TGTGCCAGCAGTTTATCGAACAGCCTCTACGAGCAGTACTTC
CASSLSNSLYEQYF
>TRBJ1-1|NA|NA|TRBV11-2
TGTGCCAGCAGCTTAGGGGGGGGACGGTTGAACACTGAAGCTTTCTTT
CASSLGGGRLNTEAFF
>TRBJ1-4|TRBD1|NA|TRBV27
TGTGCCAGCAGTCCTGCAGGGGGTAAACTGTTTTTT
CASSPAGGKLFF
>TRBJ2-1|NA|NA|TRBV7-2
TGTGCCAGCAGCCCGGGGACCTACAATGAGCAGTTCTTC
CASSPGTYNEQFF
>TRBJ2-3|NA|NA|TRBV25-1
TGTGCCAGCAGTGGCAGGAAAACGCTCGATACGCAGTATTTT
CASSGRKTLDTQYF
>TRBJ2-5|TRBD2|NA|TRBV28
TGTGCCAGCGACAGGGTACGGGTAGCGGGAGGGCCAGAGACCCAGTACTTC
CASDRVRVAGGPETQYF
>TRBJ1-5|TRBD1|few|TRBV18
TGTGCCAGCTCACCAACAGGGGGCAATCAGCCCCAGCATTTT
CASSPTGGNQPQHF
>TRBJ2-7|TRBD2|NA|TRBV25-1
TGTGCCAGCAGTGAATCCAGTAGCGGGGTTCCCTACGAGCAGTACTTC
CASSESSSGVPYEQYF
>TRBJ2-7|TRBD2|NA|TRBV27
TGTGCCAGCAGTTTATCTAGCGGGAGATCTTACGAGCAGTACTTC
CASSLSSGRSYEQYF
>TRBJ2-1|TRBD2|NA|TRBV7-9
TGTGCCAGCAGCCTACGCGGACTAGCGGGAGGCAATGAGCAGTTCTTC
CASSLRGLAGGNEQFF
>TRBJ1-2|TRBD1|NA|TRBV11-3
TGTGCCAGCAGGTCCGGGACAGAGACTAACTATGGCTACACCTTC
CASRSGTETNYGYTF
>TRBJ2-6|NA|NA|TRBV5-1
TGCGCCAGCAGCTCTAGGCAGCCCTCTGGGGGGGCCAACGTCCTGACTTTC
CASSSRQPSGGANVLTF
>TRBJ2-5|NA|once|TRBV19
TGTGCCAGTAGTATTGGGCACGGCGAGACCCAGTACTTC
CASSIGHGETQYF
>TRBJ2-3|TRBD2|NA|TRBV10-1
TGCGCCAGCGGACTAGCGGGGACAGATACGCAGTATTTT
CASGLAGTDTQYF
>TRBJ2-1|NA|NA|TRBV28
TGTGCCAGCAATGCGTACTCCTACAATGAGCAGTTCTTC
CASNAYSYNEQFF
>TRBJ1-4|NA|NA|TRBV5-1
TGCGCCAGCAGCTCCTTTTCTGCAACTAATGAAAAACTGTTTTTT
CASSSFSATNEKLFF
>TRBJ2-3|TRBD2|NA|TRBV5-1
TGCGCCAGCAGCTTGGCGCCTAGCGGGAGAACACCACAAGATACGCAGTATTTT
CASSLAPSGRTPQDTQYF
>TRBJ2-2|NA|NA|TRBV9
TGTGCCAGCAGCGTAGGATGGCAGGGGGAGCTGTTTTTT
CASSVGWQGELFF
>TRBJ2-1|NA|NA|TRBV7-8
TGTGCCAGCAGCCTCGCAGGGCCGAGAGGCGATGAGCAGTTCTTC
CASSLAGPRGDEQFF
>TRBJ2-1|NA|NA|TRBV7-2
TGTGCCAGCAGCCGTAGGGAGTGGGAGCAGTTCTTC
CASSRREWEQFF
>TRBJ2-3|NA|NA|TRBV9
TGTGCCAGCAGCACTACACCCGGAGATACGCAGTATTTT
CASSTTPGDTQYF
>TRBJ2-7|TRBD2|NA|TRBV28
TGTGCCAGCATCGGTCGGGGGGGGTTTTCCTACGAGCAGTACTTC
CASIGRGGFSYEQYF
>TRBJ2-1|TRBD2|once|TRBV2
TGTGCCAGCAGTGGGGGGGGTAGGACCCACAGCTCCTACAATGAGCAGTTCTTC
CASSGGGRTHSSYNEQFF